This T cell receptor (beta chain) was captured by sequencing in a study of T-cell memory formation after mild COVID-19. Study findings and constraints: CD4+ contracting clones were found mainly in CM and EM, and CD8+ ones in EMRA. Cross-reactive memory seemingly joined, as some responding clones were found in pre-infection memory.

The CDR3 is 16 residues long. Trimming shortened V by 0 bases and J by 6 bases, and 17 bases separated the two germline ends. The V gene's germline CDR1 is SGHRS and CDR2 YFSETQ. Sample barcodes and UMIs were carried by the TCR alpha and TCR beta cDNA libraries that 5'RACE generated with constant-segment primers. TCRdb re-analysed the 5' RACE reads in MiXCR, keeping a single row per CDR3 protein. In the table there are under 650,000 distinct CDR3 sequences, approximately 18% of which are singletons. The sample holds many counts of this clonotype. What it binds is unknown. V gene TRBV5-1 combines with J gene TRBJ2-3, with a tentative D call TRBD2 (5 bases). The sequenced sample consisted of PBMCs or a T cell subset sorted from them (not recorded which). The clonotype originates from an adult woman who had mild COVID-19 (a few samples of this study predate the infection). Cell type and time point are not known. The CDR3 protein is CASSLEERVRGDTQYF. The DNA for the CDR3 is TGCGCCAGCAGCTTGGAGGAACGGGTACGAGGGGATACGCAGTATTTT.